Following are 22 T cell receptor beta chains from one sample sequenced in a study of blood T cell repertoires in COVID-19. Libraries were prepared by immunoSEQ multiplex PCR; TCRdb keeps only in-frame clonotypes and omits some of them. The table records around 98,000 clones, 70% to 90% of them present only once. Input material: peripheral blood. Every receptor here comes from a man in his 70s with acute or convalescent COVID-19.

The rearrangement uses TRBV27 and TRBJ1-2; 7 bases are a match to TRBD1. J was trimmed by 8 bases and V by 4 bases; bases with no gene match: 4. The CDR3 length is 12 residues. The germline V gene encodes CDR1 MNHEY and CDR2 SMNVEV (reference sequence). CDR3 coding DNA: TGTGCCAGCAGTTCACAGGGGCGCGGCTACACCTTC. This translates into CASSSQGRGYTF.

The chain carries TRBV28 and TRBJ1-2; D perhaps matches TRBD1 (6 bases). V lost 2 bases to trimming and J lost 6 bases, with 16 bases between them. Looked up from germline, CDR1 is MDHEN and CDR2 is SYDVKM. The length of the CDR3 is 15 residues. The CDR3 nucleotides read TGTGCCAGCAGTTTAGGACAGTCCGGGCCTAATGGCTACACCTTC. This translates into CASSLGQSGPNGYTF.

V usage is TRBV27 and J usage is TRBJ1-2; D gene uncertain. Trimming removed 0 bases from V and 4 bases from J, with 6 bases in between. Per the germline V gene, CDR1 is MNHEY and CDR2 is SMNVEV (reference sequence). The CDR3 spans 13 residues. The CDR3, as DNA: TGTGCCAGCAGTTTATCGTTCGGCTATGGCTACACCTTC. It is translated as CASSLSFGYGYTF.

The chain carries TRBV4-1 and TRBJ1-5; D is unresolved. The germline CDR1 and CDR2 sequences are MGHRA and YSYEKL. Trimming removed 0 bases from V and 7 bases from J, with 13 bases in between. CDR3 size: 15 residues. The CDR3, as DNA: TGCGCCAGCAGCCAAGATATAAACTTCCCACAGCCCCAGCATTTT. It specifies CASSQDINFPQPQHF.

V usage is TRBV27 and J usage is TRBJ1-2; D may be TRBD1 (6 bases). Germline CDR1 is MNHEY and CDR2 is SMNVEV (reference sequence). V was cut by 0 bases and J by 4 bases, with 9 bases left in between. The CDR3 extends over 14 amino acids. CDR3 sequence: CASSLSQGRYGYTF. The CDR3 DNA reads TGTGCCAGCAGTTTATCGCAGGGGCGCTATGGCTACACCTTC.

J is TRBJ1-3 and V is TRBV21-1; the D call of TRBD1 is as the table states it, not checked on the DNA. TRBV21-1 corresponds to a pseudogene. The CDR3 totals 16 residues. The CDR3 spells CASSKALQGIGNTIYF. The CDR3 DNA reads TGTGCCAGCAGCAAAGCGCTACAGGGGATAGGAAACACCATATATTTT.

CDR3 residues: CASSQERLAGGPNEQFF. Here the CDR3 DNA reads TGCGCCAGCAGCCAAGAGAGGCTAGCGGGGGGGCCGAATGAGCAGTTCTTC. This sequence joins TRBV4-1 and TRBJ2-1; 12 nucleotides match TRBD2. From germline, CDR1 is MGHRA and CDR2 YSYEKL. CDR3 size: 17 residues. After removal of 0 bases from V and 7 bases from J, the junction contained 7 bases not matched to a gene.

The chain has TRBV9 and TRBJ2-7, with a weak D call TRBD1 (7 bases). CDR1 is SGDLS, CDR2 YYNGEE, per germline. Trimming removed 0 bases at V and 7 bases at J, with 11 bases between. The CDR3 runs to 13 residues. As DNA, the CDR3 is TGTGCCAGCAGCGTAGAGCCAGGGGGGGAGCAGTACTTC. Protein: CASSVEPGGEQYF. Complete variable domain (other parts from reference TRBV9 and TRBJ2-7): DSGVTQTPKHLITATGQRVTLRCSPRSGDLSVYWYQQSLDQGLQFLIQYYNGEERAKGNILERFSAQQFPDLHSELNLSSLELGDSALYFCASSVEPGGEQYFGPGTRLTVT.

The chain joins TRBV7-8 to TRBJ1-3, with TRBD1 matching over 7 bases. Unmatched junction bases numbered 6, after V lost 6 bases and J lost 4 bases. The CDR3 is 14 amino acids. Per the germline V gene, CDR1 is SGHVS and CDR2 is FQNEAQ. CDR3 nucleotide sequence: TGTGCCAGCAGTCCGACAGGGTCGGGAAACACCATATATTTT. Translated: CASSPTGSGNTIYF.

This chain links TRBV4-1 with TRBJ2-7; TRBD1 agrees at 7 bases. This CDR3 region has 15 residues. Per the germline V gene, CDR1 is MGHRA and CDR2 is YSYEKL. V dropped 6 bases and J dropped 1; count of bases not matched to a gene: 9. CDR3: CASSRGRRGSYEQYV. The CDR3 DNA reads TGCGCCAGCAGTAGGGGGCGACGCGGTTCCTACGAGCAGTACGTC.

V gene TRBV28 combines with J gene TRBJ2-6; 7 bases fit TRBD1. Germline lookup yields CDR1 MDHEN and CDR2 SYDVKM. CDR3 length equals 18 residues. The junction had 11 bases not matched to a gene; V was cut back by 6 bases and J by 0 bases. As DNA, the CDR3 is TGTGCCAGCAGATCATACAGGGGCTCGAGCTCTGGGGCCAACGTCCTGACTTTC. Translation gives CASRSYRGSSSGANVLTF.

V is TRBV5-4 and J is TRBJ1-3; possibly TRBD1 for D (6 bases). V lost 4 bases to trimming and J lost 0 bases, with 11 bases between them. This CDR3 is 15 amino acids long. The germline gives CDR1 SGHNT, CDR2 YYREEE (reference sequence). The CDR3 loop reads CASSLGHSSGNTIYF. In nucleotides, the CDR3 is TGTGCCAGCAGCCTGGGACATTCCTCTGGAAACACCATATATTTT.

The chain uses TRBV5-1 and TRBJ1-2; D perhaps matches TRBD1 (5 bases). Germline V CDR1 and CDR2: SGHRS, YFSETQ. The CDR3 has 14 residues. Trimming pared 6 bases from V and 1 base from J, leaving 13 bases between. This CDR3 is CASTNPGGNYGYTF. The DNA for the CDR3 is TGCGCCAGCACCAACCCGGGGGGTAACTATGGCTACACCTTC.

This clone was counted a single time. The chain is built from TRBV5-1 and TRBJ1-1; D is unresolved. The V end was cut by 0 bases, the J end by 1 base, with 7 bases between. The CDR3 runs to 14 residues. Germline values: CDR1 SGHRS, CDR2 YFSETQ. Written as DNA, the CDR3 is TGCGCCAGCAGCTTGGGACTTTCGAACACTGAAGCTTTCTTT. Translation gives CASSLGLSNTEAFF.

The CDR3 protein is CASSLEEGTEAFF. The CDR3 DNA sequence: TGTGCCAGCAGTTTAGAGGAGGGGACTGAAGCTTTCTTT. The J gene is TRBJ1-1, the V gene TRBV12-3 or TRBV12-4; possible D gene TRBD1, 5 bases. The V gene lost 1 base and the J gene lost 5 bases, with 8 bases spanning the gap. This CDR3 is 13 amino acids long.

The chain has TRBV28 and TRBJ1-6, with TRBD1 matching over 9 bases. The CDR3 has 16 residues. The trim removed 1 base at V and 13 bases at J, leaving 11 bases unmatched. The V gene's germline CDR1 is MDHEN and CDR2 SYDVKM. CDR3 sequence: CASSLYLQGQGYPLHF. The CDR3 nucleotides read TGTGCCAGCAGTTTATATTTACAGGGACAGGGATATCCCCTCCACTTT. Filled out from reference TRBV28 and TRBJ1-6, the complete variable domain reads DVKVTQSSRYLVKRTGEKVFLECVQDMDHENMFWYRQDPGLGLRLIYFSYDVKMKEKGDIPEGYSVSREKKERFSLILESASTNQTSMYLCASSLYLQGQGYPLHFGNGTRLTVT.

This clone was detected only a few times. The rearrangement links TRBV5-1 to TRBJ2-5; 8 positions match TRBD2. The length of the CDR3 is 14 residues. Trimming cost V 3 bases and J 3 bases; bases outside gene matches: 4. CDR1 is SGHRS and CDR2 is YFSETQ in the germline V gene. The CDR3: CASSSAGGKETQYF. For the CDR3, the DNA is TGCGCCAGCAGCTCGGCGGGGGGTAAAGAGACCCAGTACTTC.

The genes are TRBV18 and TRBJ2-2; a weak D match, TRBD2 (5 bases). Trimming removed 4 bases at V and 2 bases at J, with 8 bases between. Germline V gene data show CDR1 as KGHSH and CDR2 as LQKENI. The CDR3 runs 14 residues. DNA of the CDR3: TGTGCCAGCTCACGGGAGTTAAACACCGGGGAGCTGTTTTTT. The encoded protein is CASSRELNTGELFF.

For the CDR3, the DNA is TGTGCCTGGAGCCGGATCGGGACAGCGGCTGGAAACACCATATATTTT. It specifies CAWSRIGTAAGNTIYF. The rearrangement links TRBV30 to TRBJ1-3; TRBD1 matches 7 bases. CDR1 and CDR2 (germline): GTSNPN, SVGIG (reference sequence). Trimming at V came to 3 bases and at J to 2 bases, leaving 10 bases not matched to a gene. This CDR3 is 16 amino acids long.

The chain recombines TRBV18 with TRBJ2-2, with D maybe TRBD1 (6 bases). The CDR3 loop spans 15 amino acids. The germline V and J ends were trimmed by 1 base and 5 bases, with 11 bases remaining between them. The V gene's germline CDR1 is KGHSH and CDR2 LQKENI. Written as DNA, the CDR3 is TGTGCCAGCTCACCACTGAACAGGGTTACCGGGGAGCTGTTTTTT. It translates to CASSPLNRVTGELFF.

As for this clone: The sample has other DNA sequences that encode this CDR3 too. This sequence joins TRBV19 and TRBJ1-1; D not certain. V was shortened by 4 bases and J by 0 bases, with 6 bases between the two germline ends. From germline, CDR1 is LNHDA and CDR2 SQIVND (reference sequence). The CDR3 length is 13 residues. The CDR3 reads CASSSTVNTEAFF. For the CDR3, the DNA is TGTGCCAGTAGTAGTACAGTGAACACTGAAGCTTTCTTT.

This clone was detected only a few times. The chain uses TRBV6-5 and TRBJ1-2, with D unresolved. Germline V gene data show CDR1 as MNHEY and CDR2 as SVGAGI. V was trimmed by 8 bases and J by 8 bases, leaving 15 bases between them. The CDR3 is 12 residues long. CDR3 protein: CASSRAGNGYTF. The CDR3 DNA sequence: TGTGCCAGCTCTCGGGCGGGGAACGGCTACACCTTC.